Shown below are 9 T cell receptor beta chains from a single sample sequenced in a study of Ad26.COV2.S vaccination and SARS-CoV-2 variants. Produced via immunoSEQ multiplex PCR; TCRdb's table is partial and in-frame only. The repertoire holds fewer than 400,000 clones, 85% seen once, with roughly 2% in the top ten. Treatment in this sample: roughly 18 received Ad26.COV2.S at low or high dose, single or two shots; about 5 received placebo; per-sample allocation not given. The investigators took samples on day 63 after the first vaccine or placebo injection. The sequencing here drew on peripheral blood, taken in a trial of Ad26.COV2.S vaccine versus placebo. These receptors all stem from a person aged 18-60 years who received the Ad26.COV2.S COVID-19 vaccine or a placebo.

The gene calls are TRBV9 and TRBJ2-5; D is perhaps TRBD1 or TRBD2 (5 bases each). Germline V gene data show CDR1 as SGDLS and CDR2 as YYNGEE. This CDR3 has 16 residues. Trimming took 0 bases from V and 10 from J, leaving 22 bases between them. The CDR3 region has the DNA TGTGCCAGCAGCGTAGCGGCCTGGGACGTCGAGGGAATCCAGTACTTC. Protein product: CASSVAAWDVEGIQYF.

The chain uses TRBV19 and TRBJ2-6; 9 bases line up with TRBD1. The V segment lost 0 bases and the J segment 2 bases; nucleotides outside the gene matches: 11. The CDR3 covers 20 residues. The germline V gene has CDR1 LNHDA and CDR2 SQIVND (reference sequence). The DNA of the CDR3 is TGTGCCAGTAGTATAGATAATCCGGGACAGGGTGTTACTGGGGCCAACGTCCTGACTTTC. It is translated as CASSIDNPGQGVTGANVLTF.

The gene calls are TRBV7-9 and TRBJ1-1; D is perhaps TRBD1 (5 bases). This CDR3 is 14 amino acids long. V was shortened by 2 bases and J by 8 bases, with 15 bases between the two germline ends. The germline V gene has CDR1 SEHNR and CDR2 FQNEAQ (reference sequence). Written as DNA, the CDR3 is TGTGCCAGCAGCTTAAATAACGGTAACAGGGAAGCTTTCTTT. Its translation: CASSLNNGNREAFF.

In its sample, this clone was seen a few times. The V and J genes are TRBV19 and TRBJ1-1, with no clear D. From germline, CDR1 is LNHDA and CDR2 SQIVND (reference sequence). Between the trimmed V and J ends, which lost 5 bases and 8 bases, there was a span of 12 bases. The CDR3 is made up of 12 amino acids. The CDR3 nucleotides are TGTGCCAGTAGTCCGACTTGGGGAGAAGCTTTCTTT. It codes for CASSPTWGEAFF.

The chain employs TRBV28 and TRBJ2-7, with 9 bases matching TRBD1. The germline gives CDR1 MDHEN, CDR2 SYDVKM. V lost 6 bases to trimming and J lost 7 bases; unmatched junction nucleotides: 10. The CDR3 spans 14 residues. The CDR3 spells CASRSRDRVWEQYF. In nucleotides, the CDR3 is TGTGCCAGCAGGTCACGGGACAGGGTGTGGGAGCAGTACTTC.

The genes are TRBV4-2 and TRBJ2-7, with 15 bases matching TRBD2. V was clipped by 5 bases and J by 2 bases; unmatched bases: 10. There are 18 residues in the CDR3. CDR1 is LGHNA and CDR2 is YNFKEQ in the germline V gene. DNA for the CDR3: TGTGCCAGCAGCAAAACCGGGACTAGCGGGGGGACGACCTACGAGCAGTACTTC. As protein: CASSKTGTSGGTTYEQYF.

A single count supports this clone. The CDR3 region is CASSLGTSSTQYF. DNA for the CDR3: TGTGCCAGCAGCTTAGGGACTAGCTCTACGCAGTATTTT. The chain employs TRBV7-6 and TRBJ2-3; 8 positions agree with TRBD2. The germline CDR1 and CDR2 sequences are SGHVS and FNYEAQ. J was trimmed by 8 bases and V by 1 base; bases with no gene match: 2. The length of the CDR3 is 13 residues.

This clone has just one count. The rearrangement joins TRBV12-5 to TRBJ1-5, with D uncertain. Trimming took off 3 bases at V and 0 bases at J, with 3 bases between the two ends. This CDR3 comprises 13 residues. From germline, CDR1 is LGHNT and CDR2 FRNRAP. CDR3 residues: CASGFGSNQPQHF. CDR3 nucleotide sequence: TGTGCTAGTGGTTTTGGTAGCAATCAGCCCCAGCATTTT.

The chain has TRBV24-1 and TRBJ2-3, with no clear D. The CDR3 loop spans 15 amino acids. Per the germline V gene, CDR1 is KGHDR and CDR2 is SFDVKD. The ends were cut back, 3 bases at V and 6 bases at J, with 15 bases in the middle. CDR3 in amino acids: CATSDPGPTGDTQYF. The DNA of the CDR3 is TGTGCCACCAGTGATCCCGGTCCTACCGGGGATACGCAGTATTTT.